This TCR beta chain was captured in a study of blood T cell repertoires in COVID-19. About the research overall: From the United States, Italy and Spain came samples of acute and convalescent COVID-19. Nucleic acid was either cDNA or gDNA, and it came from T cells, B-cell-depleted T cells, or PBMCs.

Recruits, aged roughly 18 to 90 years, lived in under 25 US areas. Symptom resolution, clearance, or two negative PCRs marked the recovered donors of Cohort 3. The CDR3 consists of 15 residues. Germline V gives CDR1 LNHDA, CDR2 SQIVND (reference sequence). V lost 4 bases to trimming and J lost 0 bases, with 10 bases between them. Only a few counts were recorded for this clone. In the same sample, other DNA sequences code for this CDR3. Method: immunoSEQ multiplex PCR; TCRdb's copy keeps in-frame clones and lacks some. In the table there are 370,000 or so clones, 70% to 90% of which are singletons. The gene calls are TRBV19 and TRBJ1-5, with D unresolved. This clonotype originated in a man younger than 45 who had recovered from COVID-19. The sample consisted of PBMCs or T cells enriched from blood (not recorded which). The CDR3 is CASSSPVYSNQPQHF. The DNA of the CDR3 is TGTGCCAGTAGTAGTCCAGTTTATAGCAATCAGCCCCAGCATTTT.